This entry lists 21 T cell receptor beta chains sequenced from one sample in a study of cytomegalovirus exposure and HLA in healthy donors. The PCR had 60 Vbeta and 13 Jbeta primers. Measured with immunoSEQ multiplex PCR; TCRdb has only the in-frame clones, and not every one. This table holds around 99,000 clones, 73% found once. Sequenced material: PBMCs. These receptor sequences come from a man aged 35-49 years in good health and CMV-seronegative.

J is TRBJ2-1 and V is TRBV25-1; 14 positions match TRBD2. V shed 4 bases and J 2 bases; nucleotides not matched to a gene: 7. The length of the CDR3 is 18 residues. Germline CDR1 MGHDK, CDR2 SYGVNS. DNA for the CDR3: TGTGCCAGCAGTGCTTGGACTAGCGGGGGGAAAACCTACAATGAGCAGTTCTTC. As protein: CASSAWTSGGKTYNEQFF.

In regard to this clone: The same CDR3 also results from other DNA sequences found in this sample. The chain has TRBV7-9 and TRBJ2-5; 10 bases map to TRBD1. The CDR3 runs 14 residues. The V gene's germline CDR1 is SEHNR and CDR2 FQNEAQ (reference sequence). V was pared by 5 bases and J by 4 bases, with 4 bases of the junction left unmatched. The chain's CDR3 is CASSRQGAGETQYF. The CDR3 bases are TGTGCCAGCAGCCGACAGGGGGCGGGAGAGACCCAGTACTTC.

J is TRBJ1-1 and V is TRBV7-9, with D uncertain. CDR1 is SEHNR, CDR2 FQNEAQ, per germline (reference sequence). Trimming left V 4 bases short and J 2 bases short, with 14 bases between. This CDR3 is 15 amino acids long. DNA for the CDR3: TGTGCCAGCAGCTCCCCTGGAGGCAAAAACACTGAAGCTTTCTTT. It is translated as CASSSPGGKNTEAFF.

This clone was observed a few times. The chain couples TRBV4-3 to TRBJ1-2; 7 positions match TRBD1. The V and J ends lost 3 bases and 1 base, in that order; junction bases with no gene match: 11. The CDR3 contains 17 residues. CDR1 is LGHNA, CDR2 YSLEER, per germline. CDR3 DNA sequence: TGCGCCAGCAGCCACCCCGGAGAGGGGGCCTTTAACTATGGCTACACCTTC. Translating gives CASSHPGEGAFNYGYTF.

The genes are TRBV7-6 and TRBJ1-3; D remains ambiguous. Per the germline V gene, CDR1 is SGHVS and CDR2 is FNYEAQ. The CDR3 has 14 residues. Deletions cut 3 bases from V and 6 bases from J, with 12 bases between. CDR3 amino acids: CASSLRGSENTIYF. Here the CDR3 DNA reads TGTGCCAGCAGCTTGAGAGGGAGCGAAAACACCATATATTTT.

V gene TRBV9 combines with J gene TRBJ1-1; possibly TRBD1 for D (5 bases). In germline, CDR1 is SGDLS, CDR2 YYNGEE. The CDR3 length is 14 residues. V dropped 4 bases and J dropped 8 bases, with 18 bases sitting between them. The CDR3 here is CASSPIRVSIEAFF. Written as DNA, the CDR3 is TGTGCCAGCAGCCCGATCAGGGTTTCGATAGAAGCTTTCTTT.

The count of this clone is one. An end of the junction differs from the germline gene, which may be a read error. The V call is TRBV18, the J call TRBJ1-1, with D unclear. This CDR3 spans 13 amino acids. CDR1 and CDR2 (germline): KGHSH, LQKENI. The CDR3 DNA follows: TGTGCCAGCTCGGACCGGGAGAACTCTGAAGCTTTCTTT. It is translated as CASSDRENSEAFF.

J is TRBJ2-7 and V is TRBV6-4, with 11 bases that match TRBD2. The CDR3 spans 15 residues. V was pared by 3 bases and J by 4 bases, with 5 bases of the junction left unmatched. Germline CDR1 and CDR2: MRHNA and SNTAGT. This CDR3 reads CASSEGASGGYEQYF. CDR3 in DNA: TGTGCCAGCAGTGAGGGGGCTAGCGGGGGGTACGAGCAGTACTTC.

The V and J genes are TRBV9 and TRBJ1-2, with TRBD1 matching over 10 bases. Germline V gives CDR1 SGDLS, CDR2 YYNGEE. The CDR3 has 14 residues. The trim removed 4 bases at V and 4 bases at J, leaving 4 bases unmatched. This chain's CDR3 is CASSTRTGGYGYTF. The CDR3 DNA reads as TGTGCCAGCAGCACCCGGACAGGGGGCTATGGCTACACCTTC.

The chain combines TRBV9 with TRBJ2-3; D remains unclear. The CDR3 has 16 amino acids. The germline V and J ends were trimmed by 0 bases and 1 base, with 12 bases remaining between them. CDR1 and CDR2 (germline): SGDLS, YYNGEE. CDR3 amino acids: CASSVVPSLRTDTQYF. In nucleotides, the CDR3 is TGTGCCAGCAGCGTAGTCCCCTCCCTTCGCACAGATACGCAGTATTTT.

The genes are TRBV27 and TRBJ1-5; D may be TRBD1 (6 bases). V was shortened by 2 bases and J by 0 bases, with 14 bases between the two germline ends. This CDR3 contains 17 residues. CDR1 and CDR2 from the germline V gene are MNHEY and SMNVEV (reference sequence). CDR3 bases: TGTGCCAGCAGTTTAAACGGGGGGCCCTATAGCAATCAGCCCCAGCATTTT. This codes for CASSLNGGPYSNQPQHF.

The chain uses TRBV5-1 and TRBJ2-3; a possible D gene is TRBD1 (6 bases). Germline V gives CDR1 SGHRS, CDR2 YFSETQ. The CDR3 covers 14 residues. V dropped 7 bases and J dropped 5 bases, with 17 bases sitting between them. The CDR3 DNA follows: TGCGCCAGCCGAGGAGGACAGAGGGGAGATACGCAGTATTTT. As protein: CASRGGQRGDTQYF.

The V gene is TRBV4-2, the J gene TRBJ2-1; D uncertain. The CDR3 consists of 14 residues. In germline, CDR1 is LGHNA, CDR2 YNFKEQ. Between the trimmed V and J ends, which lost 3 bases and 8 bases, there was a span of 14 bases. In DNA, the CDR3 is TGTGCCAGCAGCCAGTGGGCTCTTAAGTATGAGCAGTTCTTC. Its translation is CASSQWALKYEQFF.

As concerns this clone: An end of the junction does not agree with germline; a read error may underlie this. The J gene is TRBJ2-5, the V gene TRBV7-9, with TRBD1 matching 8 bases. The germline CDR1 and CDR2 sequences are SEHNR and FQNEAQ (reference sequence). The CDR3 has 16 amino acids. The CDR3 region is CSSSFIKGQDQETQYF. The CDR3 region has the DNA TGTTCCAGCAGCTTTATTAAGGGACAGGACCAAGAGACCCAGTACTTC. Full variable domain (outside the CDR3, taken from reference TRBV7-9 and TRBJ2-5): DTGVSQNPRHKITKRGQNVTFRCDPISEHNRLYWYRQTLGQGPEFLTYFQNEAQLEKSRLLSDRFSAERPKGSFSTLEIQRTEQGDSAMYLCSSSFIKGQDQETQYFGPGTRLLVL.

CDR3 protein: CASSLARDRGIYEQYF. CDR3 sequence (DNA): TGTGCCAGCAGCTTGGCCCGGGACAGGGGTATCTACGAGCAGTACTTC. The V and J genes are TRBV5-4 and TRBJ2-7, with 10 bases identical to TRBD1. This CDR3 has 16 residues. Germline CDR1 SGHNT, CDR2 YYREEE (reference sequence). With V trimmed by 0 bases and J by 3 bases, 6 bases remained unmatched.

CDR3 DNA: TGTGCCAGTACCTTGGACAGGGGGGCAGATACGCAGTATTTT. Amino acid sequence: CASTLDRGADTQYF. The chain couples TRBV19 to TRBJ2-3; 10 bases fit TRBD1. This CDR3 region has 14 residues. Looked up from germline, CDR1 is LNHDA and CDR2 is SQIVND (reference sequence). With 7 bases clipped from V and 4 bases from J, the junction kept 5 bases outside the gene matches.

This clone was seen only a few times. The chain recombines TRBV7-2 with TRBJ1-2; unclear D gene. Trimming left V 4 bases short and J 0 bases short, with 15 bases between. The germline V gene has CDR1 SGHTA and CDR2 FQGNSA. The CDR3 spans 16 residues. The CDR3 sequence is CASSSRPPGANYGYTF. CDR3 DNA sequence: TGTGCCAGCAGCTCCCGACCCCCCGGGGCTAACTATGGCTACACCTTC.

This chain connects TRBV4-3 to TRBJ2-2; maybe TRBD1 (6 bases). CDR1 LGHNA and CDR2 YSLEER come from the germline V gene. Between the trimmed V and J ends, which lost 0 bases and 3 bases, there was a span of 20 bases. This CDR3 has 19 amino acids. CDR3 nucleotides: TGCGCCAGCAGCCAAGATCAGGGGTCAGGGCTAGTTTACACCGGGGAGCTGTTTTTT. It encodes CASSQDQGSGLVYTGELFF.

This chain joins TRBV27 and TRBJ2-5, with 10 positions matching TRBD1. The length of the CDR3 is 17 residues. Germline CDR1 and CDR2: MNHEY and SMNVEV (reference sequence). V lost 2 bases to trimming and J lost 4 bases; unmatched junction nucleotides: 10. The CDR3 is CASSLGVTGGFTETQYF. As DNA, the CDR3 is TGTGCCAGCAGTTTAGGTGTGACAGGGGGCTTCACAGAGACCCAGTACTTC.

In this sample, this clone turned up once. The gene calls are TRBV6-5 and TRBJ1-6; the match to TRBD1 covers 10 bases. The CDR3 covers 16 residues. Germline V gives CDR1 MNHEY, CDR2 SVGAGI. Trimming at V came to 0 bases and at J to 5 bases, leaving 1 base not matched to a gene. This CDR3 is CASSYSTGGNNSPLHF. CDR3 nucleotides: TGTGCCAGCAGTTACTCGACAGGGGGCAATAATTCACCCCTCCACTTT.

Points on this clone: In the same sample, other DNA sequences code for this CDR3. V gene TRBV9 combines with J gene TRBJ2-3; D is unresolved. There are 16 residues in the CDR3. The germline V gene encodes CDR1 SGDLS and CDR2 YYNGEE. The V gene lost 4 bases and the J gene lost 1 base, with 16 bases spanning the gap. The DNA for the CDR3 is TGTGCCAGCAGCCTTGGCGGCGGTGGAGGCACAGATACGCAGTATTTT. Amino acid sequence: CASSLGGGGGTDTQYF.